This T cell receptor (beta chain) was observed in a study of blood T cell repertoires in COVID-19. Study in general: PBMCs, B-cell-depleted T cells, or T cells provided the cDNA or gDNA that made up the material.

Original processing methods: For nucleated cells, counts were estimated from reference gene primer amplification. Data came from immunoSEQ multiplex PCR; TCRdb stores just in-frame clones and leaves some out. The V and J calls and the clone size are those of that table, but D and trimming were determined from the DNA. The repertoire holds tens of thousands of clones, with about 90% as singletons. This clone was recorded a few times. V lost 1 base and J lost 12, with 19 bases in between. The CDR3 has 16 amino acids. Per germline, CDR1 SEHNR and CDR2 FQNEAQ (reference sequence). The chain combines TRBV7-9 with TRBJ1-6; a weak D match, TRBD1 (5 bases). Source material: peripheral blood. This receptor was obtained from a woman of 80 years or more in a cohort sampled during active or convalescent COVID-19. The CDR3 nucleotides read TGTGCCAGCAGCTTAGATGTAGGGGCAGGGAAGATACCCCTCCACTTT. Its protein is CASSLDVGAGKIPLHF.